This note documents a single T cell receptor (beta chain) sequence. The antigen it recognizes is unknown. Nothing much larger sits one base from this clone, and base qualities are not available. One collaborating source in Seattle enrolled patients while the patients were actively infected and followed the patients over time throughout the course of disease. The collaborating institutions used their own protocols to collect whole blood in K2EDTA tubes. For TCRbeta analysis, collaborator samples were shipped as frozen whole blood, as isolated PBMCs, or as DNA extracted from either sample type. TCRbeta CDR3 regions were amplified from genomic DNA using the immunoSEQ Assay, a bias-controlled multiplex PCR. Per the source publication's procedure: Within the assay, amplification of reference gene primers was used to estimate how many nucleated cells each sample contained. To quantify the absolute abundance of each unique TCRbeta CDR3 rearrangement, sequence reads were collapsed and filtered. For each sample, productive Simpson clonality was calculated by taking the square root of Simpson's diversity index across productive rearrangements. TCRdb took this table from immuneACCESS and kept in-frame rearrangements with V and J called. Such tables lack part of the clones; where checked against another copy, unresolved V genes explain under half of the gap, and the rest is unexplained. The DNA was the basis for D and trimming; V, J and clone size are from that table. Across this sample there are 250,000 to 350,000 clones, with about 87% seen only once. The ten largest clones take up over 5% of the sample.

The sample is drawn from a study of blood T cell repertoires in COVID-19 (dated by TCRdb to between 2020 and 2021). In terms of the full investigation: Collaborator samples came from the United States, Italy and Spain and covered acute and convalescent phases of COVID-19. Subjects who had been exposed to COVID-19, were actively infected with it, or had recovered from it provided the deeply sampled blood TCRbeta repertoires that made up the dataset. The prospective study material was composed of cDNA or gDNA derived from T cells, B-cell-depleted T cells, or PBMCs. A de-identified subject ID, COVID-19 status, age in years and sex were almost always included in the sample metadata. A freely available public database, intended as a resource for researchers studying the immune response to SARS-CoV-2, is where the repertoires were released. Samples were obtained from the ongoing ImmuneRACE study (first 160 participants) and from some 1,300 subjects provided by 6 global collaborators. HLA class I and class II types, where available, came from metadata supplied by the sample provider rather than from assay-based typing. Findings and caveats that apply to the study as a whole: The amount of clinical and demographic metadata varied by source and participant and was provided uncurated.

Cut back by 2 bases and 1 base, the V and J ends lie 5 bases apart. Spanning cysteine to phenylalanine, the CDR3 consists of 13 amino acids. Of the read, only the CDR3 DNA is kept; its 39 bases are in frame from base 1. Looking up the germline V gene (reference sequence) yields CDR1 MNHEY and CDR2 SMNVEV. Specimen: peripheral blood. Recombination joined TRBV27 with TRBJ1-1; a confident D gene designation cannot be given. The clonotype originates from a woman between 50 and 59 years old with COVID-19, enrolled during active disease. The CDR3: CASSLAGNTEAFF. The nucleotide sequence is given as TGTGCCAGCAGTTTAGCGGGGAACACTGAAGCTTTCTTT.